These T cell receptor beta chains were read from a single sample in a study of blood T cell repertoires in COVID-19. Data came from immunoSEQ multiplex PCR; TCRdb stores just in-frame clones and leaves some out. The repertoire holds just over 300,000 clones, 87% seen once, with roughly 2.3% in the top ten. Sequencing used peripheral blood. The receptors derive from a young man with active or convalescent COVID-19. The CDR3 runs from the conserved cysteine through the conserved F or W. The order of the fields is D gene, J gene, V gene, CDR3 DNA, CDR3 protein. D genes are given only for firm matches.

D gene: .; J gene: TRBJ2-3; V gene: TRBV6-5; CDR3 DNA: TGTGCCAGCAGGAAGCAGGGAAGCACAGATACGCAGTATTTT; CDR3 protein: CASRKQGSTDTQYF
D gene: .; J gene: TRBJ1-2; V gene: TRBV27; CDR3 DNA: TGTGCCAGCAGGACAGCGACAGGCTACACCTTC; CDR3 protein: CASRTATGYTF
D gene: .; J gene: TRBJ1-2; V gene: TRBV5-1; CDR3 DNA: TGCGCCAGCAGTAGAGGGTTAGGGAGCTATGGCTACACCTTC; CDR3 protein: CASSRGLGSYGYTF
D gene: .; J gene: TRBJ1-1; V gene: TRBV21-1; CDR3 DNA: TGTGCCAGCAGCACATCCCAAGATTTGGGGAGGAGCACTGAAGCTTTCTTT; CDR3 protein: CASSTSQDLGRSTEAFF
D gene: TRBD2; J gene: TRBJ2-3; V gene: TRBV11-3; CDR3 DNA: TGTGCCAGCAGCCCCGGTGTTGCGGGAGAGGCCGATACGCAGTATTTT; CDR3 protein: CASSPGVAGEADTQYF
D gene: .; J gene: TRBJ1-1; V gene: TRBV5-1; CDR3 DNA: TGCGCCAGCAGCTTCTGGGGACAAAGTGAGAGGGGCACTGAAGCTTTCTTT; CDR3 protein: CASSFWGQSERGTEAFF
D gene: .; J gene: TRBJ2-1; V gene: TRBV28; CDR3 DNA: TGTGCCAGCAGTTTAAGAGGGATAGCGGACGACAATGAGCAGTTCTTC; CDR3 protein: CASSLRGIADDNEQFF
D gene: .; J gene: TRBJ2-1; V gene: TRBV27; CDR3 DNA: TGTGCCAGCAGTCCCGGGAGTATGGGGGTGGGTGAGCAGTTCTTC; CDR3 protein: CASSPGSMGVGEQFF
D gene: .; J gene: TRBJ2-7; V gene: TRBV7-9; CDR3 DNA: TGTGCCAGCAGCCCCGCGTCGGGGGGCCTATACGAGCAGTACTTC; CDR3 protein: CASSPASGGLYEQYF
D gene: .; J gene: TRBJ1-1; V gene: TRBV7-9; CDR3 DNA: TGTGCCAGCAGCAGTTCGACACAGAACACTGAAGCTTTCTTT; CDR3 protein: CASSSSTQNTEAFF
D gene: TRBD1; J gene: TRBJ2-5; V gene: TRBV13; CDR3 DNA: TGTGCCAGCAGCGAACTACCCGGGACAGGGTCTGGAGAGACCCAGTACTTC; CDR3 protein: CASSELPGTGSGETQYF
D gene: TRBD1; J gene: TRBJ1-2; V gene: TRBV7-9; CDR3 DNA: TGTGCCAGCAGCTCAACCGGGACAGGAGGTCCCTATGGCTACACCTTC; CDR3 protein: CASSSTGTGGPYGYTF
D gene: TRBD1; J gene: TRBJ1-5; V gene: TRBV19; CDR3 DNA: TGTGCCAGTAGTATCCCGGACAGGGGTTCGCAGCCCCAGCATTTT; CDR3 protein: CASSIPDRGSQPQHF
D gene: TRBD1; J gene: TRBJ1-1; V gene: TRBV18; CDR3 DNA: TGTGCCAGCTCAGCGACAGGGGCGTACACTGAAGCTTTCTTT; CDR3 protein: CASSATGAYTEAFF
D gene: TRBD1; J gene: TRBJ1-1; V gene: TRBV3-1/TRBV3-2; CDR3 DNA: TGTGCCAGCAGCCCCTTGACAGGGAAAGCTTTCTTT; CDR3 protein: CASSPLTGKAFF